This TCR beta chain was found in a study of long-term antiretroviral therapy in people with HIV. This clone was counted a few times. Assay version v3.0 of immunoSEQ was used, and it was run at survey level. For every sample, sequencing targeted about 40,000-50,000 T-cell genomes. The assay was immunoSEQ multiplex PCR, and TCRdb's table has in-frame clones only and misses some. The repertoire holds just over 35,000 clones, with 70% to 90% as singletons. The sequence came from a man between 18 and 35 years old with HIV. Sequences were derived from unsorted PBMCs, sampled 2.2 years after starting antiretroviral therapy.

Here the CDR3 reads CAWSYLAGAYNEQFF. CDR3 DNA sequence: TGTGCCTGGAGTTACCTAGCGGGAGCGTACAATGAGCAGTTCTTC. This sequence joins TRBV30 and TRBJ2-1, with 10 bases that match TRBD2. Germline CDR1 is GTSNPN and CDR2 is SVGIG (reference sequence). The CDR3 consists of 15 residues. V shed 2 bases and J 4 bases; nucleotides not matched to a gene: 5. The complete variable domain, with remaining parts taken from reference TRBV30 and TRBJ2-1, reads SQTIHQWPATLVQPVGSPLSLECTVEGTSNPNLYWYRQAAGRGLQLLFYSVGIGQISSEVPQNLSASRPQDRQFILSSKKLLLSDSGFYLCAWSYLAGAYNEQFFGPGTRLTVL.